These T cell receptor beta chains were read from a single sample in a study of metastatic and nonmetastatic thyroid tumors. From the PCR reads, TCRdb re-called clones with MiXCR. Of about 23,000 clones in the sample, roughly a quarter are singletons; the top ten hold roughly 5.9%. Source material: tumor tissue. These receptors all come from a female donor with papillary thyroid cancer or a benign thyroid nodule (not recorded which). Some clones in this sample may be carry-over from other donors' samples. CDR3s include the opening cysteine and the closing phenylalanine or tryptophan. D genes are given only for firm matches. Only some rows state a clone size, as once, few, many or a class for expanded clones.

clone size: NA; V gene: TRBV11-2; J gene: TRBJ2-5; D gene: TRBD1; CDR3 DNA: TGTGCCAGCAGCTCCTCACGGGACAGGGGTTTTCAGTACTACCAAGAGACCCAGTACTTC; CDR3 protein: CASSSSRDRGFQYYQETQYF
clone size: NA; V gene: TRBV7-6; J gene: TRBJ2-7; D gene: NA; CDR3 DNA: TGTGCCAGTAGGGGGTCAACCTACGAGCAGTACTTC; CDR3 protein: CASRGSTYEQYF
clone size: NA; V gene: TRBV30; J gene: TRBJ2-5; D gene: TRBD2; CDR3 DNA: TGTGCCTGGAGTGTCCTAGCGGGGTGTGGCCAGTACTTC; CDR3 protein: CAWSVLAGCGQYF
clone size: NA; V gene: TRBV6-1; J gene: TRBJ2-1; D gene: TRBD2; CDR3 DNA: TGTGCCAGCAGGGAGGGAGGGCCCCGTCATGAGCAGTTCTTC; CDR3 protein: CASREGGPRHEQFF
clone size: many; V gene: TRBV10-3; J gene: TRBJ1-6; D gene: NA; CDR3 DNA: TGTGCCATCAGGGCTGGGACCTGGAATAATTCACCCCTCCACTTT; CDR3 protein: CAIRAGTWNNSPLHF
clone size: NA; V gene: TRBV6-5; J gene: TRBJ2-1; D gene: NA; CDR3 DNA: TGTGCCAGCAGTTACGAATTACTAGCAGATGAGCAGTTCTTC; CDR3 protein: CASSYELLADEQFF
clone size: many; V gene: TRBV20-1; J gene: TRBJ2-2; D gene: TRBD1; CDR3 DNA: TGCAGTGCTAGACAAGATGACAGGGGGCTGACCGGGGAGCTGTTTTTT; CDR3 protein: CSARQDDRGLTGELFF
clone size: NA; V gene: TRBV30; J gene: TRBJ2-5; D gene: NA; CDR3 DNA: TGTGCCCGGAGCGCCAGCGCGGAGACCCAGTACTTC; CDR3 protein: CARSASAETQYF
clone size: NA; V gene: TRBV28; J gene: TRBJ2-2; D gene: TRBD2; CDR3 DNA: TGTGCCAGCAGTTCCCACGGGGGGGTGACCCGGGAGCCGTTTTTT; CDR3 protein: CASSSHGGVTREPFF
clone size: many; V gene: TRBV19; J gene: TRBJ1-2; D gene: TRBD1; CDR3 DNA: TGTGCCAGTAGTATGTCTGGACAGGTCTATGGCTACACCTTC; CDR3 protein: CASSMSGQVYGYTF
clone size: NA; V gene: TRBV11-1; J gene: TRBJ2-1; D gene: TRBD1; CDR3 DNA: TGTGCCAGCAGCTTAGAGCAGGACAGGGTCTACAATGAGCAGTTCTTC; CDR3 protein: CASSLEQDRVYNEQFF
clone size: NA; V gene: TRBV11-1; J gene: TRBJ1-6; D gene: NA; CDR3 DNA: TGTGCCAGCAGCTACCTACAGGGTGGTCCATATAATTCACCCCTCCACTTT; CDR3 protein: CASSYLQGGPYNSPLHF
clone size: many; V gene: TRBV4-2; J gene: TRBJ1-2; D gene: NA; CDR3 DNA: TGTGCCAGCAGCCAAGATAACGCCGCCCAGAACTATGGCTACACCTTC; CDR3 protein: CASSQDNAAQNYGYTF
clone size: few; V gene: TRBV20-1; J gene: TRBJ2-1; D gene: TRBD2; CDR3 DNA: TGCAGTGCTAGACCACGGGGGGGGAGATGGAATGAGCAGTTCTTC; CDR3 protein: CSARPRGGRWNEQFF
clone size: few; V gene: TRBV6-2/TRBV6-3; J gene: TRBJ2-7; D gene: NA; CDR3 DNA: TGTGCCAGCATTTGGGCAGCGACCTACGAGCAGTGCTTC; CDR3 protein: CASIWAATYEQCF
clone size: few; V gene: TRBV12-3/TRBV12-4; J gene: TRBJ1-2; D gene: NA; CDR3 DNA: TGTGCCAGCAGTTTCTCGGGGCATGGGAGTGGCTACACCTTC; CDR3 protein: CASSFSGHGSGYTF
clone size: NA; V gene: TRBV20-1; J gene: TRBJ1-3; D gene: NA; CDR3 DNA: TGCAGTGCTCAATACAGCCATGTAAACACCATATATTTT; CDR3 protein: CSAQYSHVNTIYF
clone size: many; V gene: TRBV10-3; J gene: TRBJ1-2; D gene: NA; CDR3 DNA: TGTGCCATCAGTGACCCGGCAGATGGGGGGGGCTACACCTTC; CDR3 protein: CAISDPADGGGYTF
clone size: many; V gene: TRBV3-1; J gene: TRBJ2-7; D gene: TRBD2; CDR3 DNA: TGTGCCAGCAGTGCCACTAGCGCTTCCTACGAGCAGTACTTC; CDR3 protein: CASSATSASYEQYF
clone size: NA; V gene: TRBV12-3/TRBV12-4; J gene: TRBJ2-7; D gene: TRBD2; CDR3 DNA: TGTGCCAGCAGTTTGGCGGGGGGGCCGTACGAGCAGTACTTC; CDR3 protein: CASSLAGGPYEQYF
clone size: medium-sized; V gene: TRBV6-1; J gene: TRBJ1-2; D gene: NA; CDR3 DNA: TGTGCCAGCAGTTCCGGGTTCAACTATGGCTACACCTTC; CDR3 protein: CASSSGFNYGYTF
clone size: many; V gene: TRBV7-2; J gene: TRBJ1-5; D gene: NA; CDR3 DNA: TGTGCCAGCAGCTCAAGGCGGGGGGCATCTCAGCCCCAGCATTTT; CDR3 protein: CASSSRRGASQPQHF